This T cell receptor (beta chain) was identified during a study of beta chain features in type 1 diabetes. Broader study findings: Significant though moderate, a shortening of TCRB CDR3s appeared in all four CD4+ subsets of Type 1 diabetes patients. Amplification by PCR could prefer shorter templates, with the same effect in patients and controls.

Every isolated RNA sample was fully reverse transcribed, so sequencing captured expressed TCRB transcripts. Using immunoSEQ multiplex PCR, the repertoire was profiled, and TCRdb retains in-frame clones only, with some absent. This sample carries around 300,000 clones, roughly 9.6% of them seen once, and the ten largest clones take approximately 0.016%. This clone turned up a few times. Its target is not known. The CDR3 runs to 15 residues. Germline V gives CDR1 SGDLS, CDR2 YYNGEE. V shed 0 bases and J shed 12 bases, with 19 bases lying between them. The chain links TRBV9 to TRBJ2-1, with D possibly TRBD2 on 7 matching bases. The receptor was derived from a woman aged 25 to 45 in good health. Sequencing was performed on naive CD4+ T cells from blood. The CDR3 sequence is CASSVALGEGRGQFF. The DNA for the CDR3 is TGTGCCAGCAGCGTAGCCCTCGGGGAGGGCAGGGGGCAGTTCTTC.